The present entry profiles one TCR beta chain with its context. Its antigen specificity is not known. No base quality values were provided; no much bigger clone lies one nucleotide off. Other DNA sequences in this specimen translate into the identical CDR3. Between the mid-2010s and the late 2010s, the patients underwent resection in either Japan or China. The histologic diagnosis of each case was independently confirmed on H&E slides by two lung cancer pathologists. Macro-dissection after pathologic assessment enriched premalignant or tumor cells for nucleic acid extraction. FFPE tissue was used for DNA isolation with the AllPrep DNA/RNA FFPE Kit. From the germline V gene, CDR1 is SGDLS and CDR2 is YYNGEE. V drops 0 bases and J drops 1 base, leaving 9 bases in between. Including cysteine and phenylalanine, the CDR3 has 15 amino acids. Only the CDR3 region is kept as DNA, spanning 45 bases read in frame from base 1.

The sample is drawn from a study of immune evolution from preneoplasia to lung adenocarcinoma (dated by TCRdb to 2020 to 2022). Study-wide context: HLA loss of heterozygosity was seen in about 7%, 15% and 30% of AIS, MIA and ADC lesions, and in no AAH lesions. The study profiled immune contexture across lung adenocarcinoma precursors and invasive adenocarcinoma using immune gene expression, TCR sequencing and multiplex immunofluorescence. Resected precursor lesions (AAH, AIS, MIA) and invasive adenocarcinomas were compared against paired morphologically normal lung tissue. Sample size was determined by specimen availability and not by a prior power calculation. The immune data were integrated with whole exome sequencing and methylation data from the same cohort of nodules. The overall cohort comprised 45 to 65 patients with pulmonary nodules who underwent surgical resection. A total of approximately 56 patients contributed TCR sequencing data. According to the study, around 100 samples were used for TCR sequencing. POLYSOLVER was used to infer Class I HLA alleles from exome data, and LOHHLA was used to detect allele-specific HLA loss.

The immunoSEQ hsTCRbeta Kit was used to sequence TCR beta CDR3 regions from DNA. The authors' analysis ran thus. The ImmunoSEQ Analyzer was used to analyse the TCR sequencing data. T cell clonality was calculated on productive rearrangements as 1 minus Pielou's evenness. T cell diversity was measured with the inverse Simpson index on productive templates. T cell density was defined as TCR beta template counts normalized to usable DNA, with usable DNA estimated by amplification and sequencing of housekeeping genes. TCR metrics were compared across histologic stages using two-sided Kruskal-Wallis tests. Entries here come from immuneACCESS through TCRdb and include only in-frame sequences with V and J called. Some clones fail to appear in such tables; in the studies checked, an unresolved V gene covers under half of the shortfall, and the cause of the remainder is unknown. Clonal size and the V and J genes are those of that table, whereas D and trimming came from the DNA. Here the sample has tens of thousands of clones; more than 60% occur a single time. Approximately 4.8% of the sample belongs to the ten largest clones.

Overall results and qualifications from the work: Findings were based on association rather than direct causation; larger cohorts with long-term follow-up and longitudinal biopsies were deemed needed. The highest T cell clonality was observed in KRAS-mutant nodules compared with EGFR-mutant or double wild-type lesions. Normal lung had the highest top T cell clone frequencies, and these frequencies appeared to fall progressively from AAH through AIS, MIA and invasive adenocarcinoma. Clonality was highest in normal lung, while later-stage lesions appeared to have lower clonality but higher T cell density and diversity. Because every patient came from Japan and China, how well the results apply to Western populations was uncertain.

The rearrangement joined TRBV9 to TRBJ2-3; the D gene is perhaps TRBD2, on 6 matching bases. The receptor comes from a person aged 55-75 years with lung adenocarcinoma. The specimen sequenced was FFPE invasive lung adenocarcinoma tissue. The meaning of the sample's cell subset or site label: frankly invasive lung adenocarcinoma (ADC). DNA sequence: TGTGCCAGCAGCGTAGACGGGAGAGGCACAGATACGCAGTATTTT. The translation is CASSVDGRGTDTQYF.